The sequence of this T cell receptor (beta chain) was determined in a study of blood T cell repertoires in COVID-19. Produced via immunoSEQ multiplex PCR; TCRdb's table is partial and in-frame only. The sample lists 140,000 or so clones, over 75% seen once, with approximately 2.8% in the top ten. Trimming removed 1 base at V and 8 bases at J, with 5 bases between. CDR1 and CDR2 from the germline V gene are MNHNS and SASEGT. The CDR3 length is 11 residues. V gene TRBV6-1 combines with J gene TRBJ1-2, with D hard to call. Source material: peripheral blood. This clonotype originated in an older woman with active COVID-19. DNA for the CDR3: TGTGCCAGCAGTGAAGACAAGGGCTACACCTTC. Translating it yields CASSEDKGYTF.